Listed here are 21 T cell receptor beta chains from one sample, sequenced in a study of T-cell reconstitution after alpha-beta-depleted transplantation in children. Construction of the TCRbeta library involved unique molecular identifiers. Via MiXCR, TCRdb re-called the PCR reads, giving one row per CDR3 protein. The sample includes hundreds of thousands of distinct CDR3 sequences, 15% to 20% seen only once; the top ten take roughly 27%. The material was PBMCs, mostly from graft donor cells, obtained 360 days after TCRalphabeta/CD19-depleted stem cell transplant. These receptors were taken from a boy younger than two who had a stem cell transplant for Wiskott-Aldrich syndrome, so the T cells may come from the graft donor.

The V gene is TRBV20-1, the J gene TRBJ2-7; possibly TRBD2 for D (6 bases). This CDR3 is built from 13 residues. Trimming pared 6 bases from V and 0 bases from J, leaving 12 bases between. Per germline, CDR1 DFQATT and CDR2 SNEGSKA (reference sequence). CDR3 nucleotides: TGCAGTGCGTGGGGGGACTTCTCCTACGAGCAGTACTTC. Translation: CSAWGDFSYEQYF.

V gene TRBV3-1 combines with J gene TRBJ2-1; TRBD1 matches 7 bases. This CDR3 region has 11 residues. The ends lost 3 bases at V and 10 bases at J; junction bases unmatched: 0. Germline CDR1 reads LGHDT; CDR2 reads YNNKEL (reference sequence). The DNA of the CDR3 is TGTGCCAGCAGCCAGACAGGGGAGCAGTTCTTC. This codes for CASSQTGEQFF.

The sample holds a few counts of this clonotype. One end of the junction varies from germline; a read error may be responsible. The rearrangement uses TRBV7-9 and TRBJ2-5; the match to TRBD2 covers 7 bases. CDR1 is SEHNR and CDR2 is FQNEAQ in the germline V gene (reference sequence). The CDR3 consists of 15 residues. As DNA, the CDR3 is TGTGCCAGCAGCTCCTACCGGGACTACCAGGAGACCCAGTACTTC. Protein: CASSSYRDYQETQYF.

Only a few counts were recorded for this clonotype. The chain recombines TRBV5-4 with TRBJ1-1; D remains unclear. The CDR3 extends over 13 amino acids. V was pared by 0 bases and J by 5 bases, with 8 bases between. Germline CDR1 is SGHNT and CDR2 is YYREEE (reference sequence). The CDR3 protein is CASSLVGRTEAFF. In DNA, the CDR3 is TGTGCCAGCAGCTTGGTAGGGAGGACTGAAGCTTTCTTT.

The J gene is TRBJ2-7, the V gene TRBV11-2; perhaps D is TRBD1 or TRBD2 (5 bases each). The V and J ends lost 3 bases and 4 bases respectively, with 10 bases between them. The germline V gene has CDR1 SGHAT and CDR2 FQNNGV. This CDR3 is built from 13 residues. CDR3 region: CASSFGAGYEQYF. In DNA form, the CDR3 reads TGTGCCAGCAGCTTCGGGGCTGGGTACGAGCAGTACTTC.

This sequence joins TRBV2 and TRBJ2-6, with TRBD1 matching over 9 bases. CDR1 and CDR2 from the germline V gene are SNHLY and FYNNEI. J was trimmed by 0 bases and V by 10 bases; bases with no gene match: 10. This CDR3 region has 17 residues. CDR3 sequence (DNA): TGTGCCAATCCGGGACAGGGAAAAATCTCTGGGGCCAACGTCCTGACTTTC. It specifies CANPGQGKISGANVLTF.

The CDR3 here is CASRASGRSLTGELFF. CDR3 in DNA: TGTGCCAGCAGGGCTAGCGGGAGGAGTTTGACCGGGGAGCTGTTTTTT. This chain joins TRBV12-3 or TRBV12-4 and TRBJ2-2; TRBD2 aligns across 11 bases. After removal of 6 bases from V and 5 bases from J, the junction contained 8 bases not matched to a gene. The CDR3 length is 16 residues.

In DNA, the CDR3 is TGCGCCAGCAGCTTGAAAGGGACTAGCGGGAGCCAAGGGACCGCCTACGAGCAGTACTTC. As protein: CASSLKGTSGSQGTAYEQYF. The rearrangement links TRBV5-1 to TRBJ2-7; 14 nucleotides match TRBD2. In germline, CDR1 is SGHRS, CDR2 YFSETQ. This CDR3 is 20 amino acids long. The trim removed 1 base at V and 2 bases at J, leaving 14 bases unmatched. Supplemented by reference TRBV5-1 and TRBJ2-7, the full variable domain reads KAGVTQTPRYLIKTRGQQVTLSCSPISGHRSVSWYQQTPGQGLQFLFEYFSETQRNKGNFPGRFSGRQFSNSRSEMNVSTLELGDSALYLCASSLKGTSGSQGTAYEQYFGPGTRLTVT.

The CDR3 here is CAISERGRVSLDNEQFF. The CDR3, as DNA: TGTGCCATCAGTGAAAGGGGGAGGGTTTCATTGGACAATGAGCAGTTCTTC. V is TRBV10-3 and J is TRBJ2-1; possible D gene TRBD2, 7 bases. This CDR3 has 17 amino acids. CDR1 ENHRY and CDR2 SYGVKD come from the germline V gene. Trimming cost V 3 bases and J 5 bases, with 20 bases left between them.

This chain links TRBV10-3 with TRBJ2-3; D is possibly TRBD1 (5 bases). CDR1 and CDR2 from the germline V gene are ENHRY and SYGVKD. This CDR3 has 13 residues. V gave up 4 bases and J gave up 6 bases, with 11 bases separating them. The CDR3, as DNA: TGTGCCATCAGTGCCTCAGACAGCGATACGCAGTATTTT. This encodes CAISASDSDTQYF.

This clonotype has more than one count but fewer than ten. J is TRBJ2-1 and V is TRBV11-2; 11 bases match TRBD2. The CDR3 contains 15 residues. Germline CDR1 and CDR2: SGHAT and FQNNGV. V lost 1 base, J lost 10 bases, and 6 bases stayed unmatched. The CDR3 DNA follows: TGTGCCAGCAGCTTAGCCAGTCTAGCGGGGGGCGAGCAGTTCTTC. Amino acid sequence: CASSLASLAGGEQFF.

This sequence joins TRBV7-9 and TRBJ2-2, with 9 positions matching TRBD2. CDR1 and CDR2 from the germline V gene are SEHNR and FQNEAQ (reference sequence). The CDR3 runs 16 residues. With V trimmed by 4 bases and J by 2 bases, 5 bases remained unmatched. CDR3 amino acids: CASSWAGGPNTGELFF. DNA for the CDR3: TGTGCCAGCAGCTGGGCGGGAGGGCCAAACACCGGGGAGCTGTTTTTT.

This clonotype was counted a few times. J is TRBJ2-1 and V is TRBV7-2, with 7 bases matching TRBD2. V lost 4 bases to trimming and J lost 5 bases; unmatched junction nucleotides: 5. This CDR3 region has 14 residues. CDR1 is SGHTA and CDR2 is FQGNSA in the germline V gene. CDR3 nucleotides: TGTGCCAGCAGCTCGGGAGGCCCCAACAATGAGCAGTTCTTC. Translation gives CASSSGGPNNEQFF. Supplemented by reference TRBV7-2 and TRBJ2-1, the full variable domain reads GAGVSQSPSNKVTEKGKDVELRCDPISGHTALYWYRQSLGQGLEFLIYFQGNSAPDKSGLPSDRFSAERTGGSVSTLTIQRTQQEDSAVYLCASSSGGPNNEQFFGPGTRLTVL.

This clonotype was seen only a few times. The gene calls are TRBV24-1 and TRBJ2-3, with 9 positions matching TRBD1. V was pared by 7 bases and J by 3 bases, with 4 bases of the junction left unmatched. Germline CDR1 reads KGHDR; CDR2 reads SFDVKD. The CDR3 runs 14 residues. The CDR3, as DNA: TGTGCCACCAGATCCGGACAGGGGACAGATACGCAGTATTTT. Residues: CATRSGQGTDTQYF.

In its sample, this clonotype was seen a few times. V and J are TRBV11-2 and TRBJ2-5; D call uncertain. Trimming took off 1 base at V and 2 bases at J, with 8 bases between the two ends. The CDR3 length is 14 residues. The germline gives CDR1 SGHAT, CDR2 FQNNGV. The CDR3 reads CASSLGGPQETQYF. Here the CDR3 DNA reads TGTGCCAGCAGCTTAGGCGGCCCACAAGAGACCCAGTACTTC.

This sequence joins TRBV9 and TRBJ2-3, with 9 bases aligning to TRBD2. Trimming removed 4 bases from V and 0 bases from J; junction bases left unmatched: 6. Germline V lookup: CDR1 SGDLS, CDR2 YYNGEE. The CDR3 has 16 amino acids. CDR3 sequence reads: CASSPLSGRSTDTQYF. The CDR3 nucleotides read TGTGCCAGCAGCCCCCTCAGCGGGAGGAGCACAGATACGCAGTATTTT.

The chain has TRBV7-6 and TRBJ2-3; 11 bases are shared with TRBD2. Germline-derived CDR1 and CDR2 are SGHVS and FNYEAQ. This CDR3 contains 17 residues. With 4 bases clipped from V and 1 base from J, the junction kept 7 bases outside the gene matches. The CDR3: CASSSSSGGPRTDTQYF. CDR3 DNA: TGTGCCAGCAGCTCCTCTAGCGGGGGGCCCCGCACAGATACGCAGTATTTT.

The chain carries TRBV11-2 and TRBJ2-2, with D perhaps being TRBD1 or TRBD2 (5 bases each). Germline-derived CDR1 and CDR2 are SGHAT and FQNNGV. CDR3 length: 13 amino acids. V was shortened by 5 bases and J by 6 bases, with 10 bases between the two germline ends. CDR3 region: CASSRDHSGELFF. The DNA of the CDR3 is TGTGCCAGCAGCAGGGACCATTCCGGGGAGCTGTTTTTT.

This clonotype was seen a handful of times. The CDR3 is CASSLSGVRVQPQHF. In DNA, the CDR3 is TGTGCCAGCAGTTTATCTGGGGTTAGGGTTCAGCCCCAGCATTTT. This sequence joins TRBV28 and TRBJ1-5; unclear D gene. Trimming left V 1 base short and J 6 bases short, with 13 bases between. This CDR3 has 15 residues. Germline V gene sequence: CDR1 MDHEN, CDR2 SYDVKM.

This clonotype was detected a few times. The rearrangement uses TRBV7-9 and TRBJ2-7; tentatively, D is TRBD1 (6 bases). The germline V gene encodes CDR1 SEHNR and CDR2 FQNEAQ (reference sequence). This CDR3 has 16 amino acids. Trimming stripped 1 base from V and 2 bases from J, with 15 bases between. CDR3 protein: CASSLDRPDRAYEQYF. The CDR3 nucleotides read TGTGCCAGCAGCTTAGATCGGCCGGACAGAGCCTACGAGCAGTACTTC.

This chain uses TRBV7-2 with TRBJ2-1; TRBD1 aligns across 9 bases. The junction had 10 bases not matched to a gene; V was cut back by 5 bases and J by 8 bases. Germline V gene data show CDR1 as SGHTA and CDR2 as FQGNSA. The length of the CDR3 is 15 residues. The CDR3 DNA sequence: TGTGCCAGCAGCGCACAGGGGGCGAATTGGGATGAGCAGTTCTTC. Translated: CASSAQGANWDEQFF.